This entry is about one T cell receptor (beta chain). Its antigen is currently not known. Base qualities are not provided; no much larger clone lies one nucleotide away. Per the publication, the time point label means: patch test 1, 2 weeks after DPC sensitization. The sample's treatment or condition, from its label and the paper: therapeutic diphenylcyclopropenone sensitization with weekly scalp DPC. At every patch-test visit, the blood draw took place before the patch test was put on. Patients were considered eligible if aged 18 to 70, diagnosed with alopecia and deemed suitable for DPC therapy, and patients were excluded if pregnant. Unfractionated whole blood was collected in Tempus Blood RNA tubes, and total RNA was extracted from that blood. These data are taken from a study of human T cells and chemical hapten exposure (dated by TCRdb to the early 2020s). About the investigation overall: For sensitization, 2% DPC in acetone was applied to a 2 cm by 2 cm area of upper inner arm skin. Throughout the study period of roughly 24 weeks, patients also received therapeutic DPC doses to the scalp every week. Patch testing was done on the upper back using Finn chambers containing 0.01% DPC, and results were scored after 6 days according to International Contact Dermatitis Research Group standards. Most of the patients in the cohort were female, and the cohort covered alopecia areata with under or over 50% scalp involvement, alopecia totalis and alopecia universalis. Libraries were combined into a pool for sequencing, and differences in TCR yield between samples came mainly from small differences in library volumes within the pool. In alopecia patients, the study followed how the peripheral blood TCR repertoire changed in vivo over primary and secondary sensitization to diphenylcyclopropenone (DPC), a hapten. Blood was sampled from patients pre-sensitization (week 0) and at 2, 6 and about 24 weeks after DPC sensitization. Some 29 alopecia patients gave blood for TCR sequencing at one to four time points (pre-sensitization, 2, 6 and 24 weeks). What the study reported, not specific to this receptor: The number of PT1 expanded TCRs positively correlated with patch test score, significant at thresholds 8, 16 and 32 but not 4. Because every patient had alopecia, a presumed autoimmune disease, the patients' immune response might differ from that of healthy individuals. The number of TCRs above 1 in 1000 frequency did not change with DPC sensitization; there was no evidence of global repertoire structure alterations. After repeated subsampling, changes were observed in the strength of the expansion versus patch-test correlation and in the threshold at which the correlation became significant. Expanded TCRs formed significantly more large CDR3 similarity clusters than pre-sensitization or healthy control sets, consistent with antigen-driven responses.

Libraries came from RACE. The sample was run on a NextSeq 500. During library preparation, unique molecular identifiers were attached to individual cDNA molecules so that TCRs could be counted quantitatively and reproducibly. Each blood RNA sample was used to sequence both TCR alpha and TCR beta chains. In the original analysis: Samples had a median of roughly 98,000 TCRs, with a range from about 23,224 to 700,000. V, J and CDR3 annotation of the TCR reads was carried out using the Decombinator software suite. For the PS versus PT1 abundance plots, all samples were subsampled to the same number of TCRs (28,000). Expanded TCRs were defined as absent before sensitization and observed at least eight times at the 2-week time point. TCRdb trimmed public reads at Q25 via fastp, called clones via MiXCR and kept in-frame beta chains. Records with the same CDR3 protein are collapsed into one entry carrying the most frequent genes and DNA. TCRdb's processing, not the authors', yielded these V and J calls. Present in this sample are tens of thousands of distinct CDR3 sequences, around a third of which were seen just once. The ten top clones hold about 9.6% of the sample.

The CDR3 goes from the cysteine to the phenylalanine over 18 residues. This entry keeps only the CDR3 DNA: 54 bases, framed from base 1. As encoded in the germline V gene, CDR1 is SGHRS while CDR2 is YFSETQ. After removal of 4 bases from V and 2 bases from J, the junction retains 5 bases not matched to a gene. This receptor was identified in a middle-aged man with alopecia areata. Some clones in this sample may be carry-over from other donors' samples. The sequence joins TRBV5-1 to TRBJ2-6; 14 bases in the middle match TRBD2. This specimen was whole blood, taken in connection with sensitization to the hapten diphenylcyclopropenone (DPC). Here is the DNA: TGCGCCAGCAGCCCCGAGGGACTAGCGGGAGCTGGGGCCAACGTCCTGACTTTC. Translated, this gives CASSPEGLAGAGANVLTF.